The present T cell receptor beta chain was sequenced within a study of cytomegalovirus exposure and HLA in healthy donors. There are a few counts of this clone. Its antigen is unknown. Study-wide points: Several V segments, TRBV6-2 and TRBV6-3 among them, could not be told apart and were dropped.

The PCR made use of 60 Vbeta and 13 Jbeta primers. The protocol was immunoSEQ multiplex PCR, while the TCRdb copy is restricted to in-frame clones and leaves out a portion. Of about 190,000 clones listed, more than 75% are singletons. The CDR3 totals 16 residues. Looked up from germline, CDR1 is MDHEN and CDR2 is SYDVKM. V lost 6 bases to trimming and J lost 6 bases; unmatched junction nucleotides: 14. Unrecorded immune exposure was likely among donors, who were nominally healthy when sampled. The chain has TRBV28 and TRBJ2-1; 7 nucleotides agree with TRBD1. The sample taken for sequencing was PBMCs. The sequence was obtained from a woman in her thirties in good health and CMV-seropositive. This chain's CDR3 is CASSPQRPGGFNEQFF. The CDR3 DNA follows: TGTGCCAGCAGCCCCCAAAGGCCAGGGGGTTTCAATGAGCAGTTCTTC.